The 5 T cell receptor beta chains below come from one sample, sequenced in a study of blood T cell repertoires in COVID-19. Assay: immunoSEQ multiplex PCR; the TCRdb copy retains only in-frame clones and omits some. The sample has fewer than 150,000 clones, nearly 90% seen once. Sequenced input: peripheral blood. All receptors come from a woman in her seventies who had recovered from COVID-19.

This clone was counted only a few times. This chain links TRBV4-2 with TRBJ1-6; D ambiguous. The CDR3 spans 17 residues. Germline-derived CDR1 and CDR2 are LGHNA and YNFKEQ. The V gene lost 0 bases and the J gene lost 4 bases, with 13 bases spanning the gap. In DNA, the CDR3 is TGTGCCAGCAGCCAAGATCGCGGCGGGGAATATAATTCACCCCTCCACTTT. Translated, it gives CASSQDRGGEYNSPLHF.

The V call is TRBV28, the J call TRBJ1-6; D is unclear. The CDR3 has 15 amino acids. V was pared by 7 bases and J by 7 bases, with 17 bases between. Germline CDR1 reads MDHEN; CDR2 reads SYDVKM. The CDR3 nucleotides read TGTGCCAGCACCTTCCGGATTGCAGCGAATTCACCCCTCCACTTT. It codes for CASTFRIAANSPLHF.

This chain joins TRBV6-5 and TRBJ1-2; 7 nucleotides match TRBD1. Per the germline V gene, CDR1 is MNHEY and CDR2 is SVGAGI. With V trimmed by 6 bases and J by 8 bases, 12 bases remained unmatched. This CDR3 comprises 14 residues. In DNA form, the CDR3 reads TGTGCCAGCAGCACAAGGGGGCGCGGAGGCGGCTACACCTTC. Protein sequence: CASSTRGRGGGYTF.

The chain carries TRBV4-3 and TRBJ2-1; 8 bases align to TRBD2. V lost 1 base, J lost 3 bases, and 8 bases stayed unmatched. Per the germline V gene, CDR1 is LGHNA and CDR2 is YSLEER. The CDR3 spans 17 residues. DNA for the CDR3: TGCGCCAGCAGCCAAGTCGGCTCTAGCGGGTACTACAATGAGCAGTTCTTC. Protein sequence: CASSQVGSSGYYNEQFF.

The chain is built from TRBV4-1 and TRBJ2-2; the D gene is possibly TRBD1 (6 bases). Germline V gives CDR1 MGHRA, CDR2 YSYEKL. Trimming shortened V by 3 bases and J by 0 bases, and 14 bases separated the two germline ends. The CDR3 extends over 17 amino acids. The chain's CDR3 is CASSQVLWTANTGELFF. The CDR3 DNA reads TGCGCCAGCAGCCAGGTTCTCTGGACAGCGAACACCGGGGAGCTGTTTTTT.